Listed below are T cell receptor beta chains from one sample, sequenced in a study of CD8+ T cells in alopecia areata. The data were produced by immunoSEQ multiplex PCR, yet TCRdb's version contains in-frame clones alone and is incomplete. Among hundreds of thousands of clones listed, around two fifths were seen once. Here the sequenced sample was CD4+ T cells sorted from blood, taken between weeks 30 and 35, from a patient treated with tofacitinib. All receptors derive from a human donor with alopecia areata. Each CDR3 is given with its conserved first and last residue. D genes are given only for firm matches. The listing skips clone size in some rows; elsewhere it reads once, few, many or a size class.

d_call: .
clone_size: .
v_call: TRBV27
j_call: TRBJ2-7
cdr3_aa: CASSLMAGYEQYF
cdr3_nt: TGTGCCAGCAGTTTAATGGCGGGGTACGAGCAGTACTTC

d_call: .
clone_size: few
v_call: TRBV2
j_call: TRBJ2-7
cdr3_aa: CASSEALGSGPTYEQYF
cdr3_nt: TGTGCCAGCAGTGAAGCGCTGGGAAGCGGGCCTACCTACGAGCAGTACTTC

d_call: .
clone_size: few
v_call: TRBV30
j_call: TRBJ2-2
cdr3_aa: CAWRSNTGELFF
cdr3_nt: TGTGCCTGGAGATCGAACACCGGGGAGCTGTTTTTT

d_call: .
clone_size: .
v_call: TRBV6-5
j_call: TRBJ2-7
cdr3_aa: CASSTGQREQYF
cdr3_nt: TGTGCCAGCAGTACAGGGCAGCGCGAGCAGTACTTC

d_call: .
clone_size: .
v_call: TRBV5-1
j_call: TRBJ2-3
cdr3_aa: CASSTGHPRTDTQYF
cdr3_nt: TGCGCCAGCAGCACGGGACATCCTCGCACAGATACGCAGTATTTT

d_call: .
clone_size: .
v_call: TRBV28
j_call: TRBJ2-2
cdr3_aa: CASWRGGGTGELFF
cdr3_nt: TGTGCCAGCTGGCGGGGTGGAGGCACCGGGGAGCTGTTTTTT

d_call: .
clone_size: .
v_call: TRBV30
j_call: TRBJ2-5
cdr3_aa: CAWSGGTEETQYF
cdr3_nt: TGTGCCTGGAGTGGAGGAACGGAGGAGACCCAGTACTTC

d_call: TRBD1
clone_size: .
v_call: TRBV5-4
j_call: TRBJ1-2
cdr3_aa: CASSPPVTGGNGYTF
cdr3_nt: TGTGCCAGCAGCCCCCCTGTGACAGGGGGCAATGGCTACACCTTC

d_call: TRBD1
clone_size: few
v_call: TRBV11-2
j_call: TRBJ1-6
cdr3_aa: CASSTLRGANSPLHF
cdr3_nt: TGTGCCAGCAGCACACTCAGGGGGGCGAATTCACCCCTCCACTTT

d_call: TRBD2
clone_size: few
v_call: TRBV29-1
j_call: TRBJ2-1
cdr3_aa: CSVELAGSGNEQFF
cdr3_nt: TGCAGCGTGGAACTAGCGGGCTCGGGGAATGAGCAGTTCTTC

d_call: .
clone_size: .
v_call: TRBV5-4
j_call: TRBJ2-3
cdr3_aa: CASRPGGNGGTQYF
cdr3_nt: TGTGCCAGCAGGCCTGGGGGAAACGGGGGTACGCAGTATTTT

d_call: .
clone_size: .
v_call: TRBV9
j_call: TRBJ2-2
cdr3_aa: CASSPARGTAITGELFF
cdr3_nt: TGTGCCAGCAGCCCGGCGCGGGGGACAGCAATTACCGGGGAGCTGTTTTTT

d_call: .
clone_size: few
v_call: TRBV29-1
j_call: TRBJ1-2
cdr3_aa: CSATKRRGGYTF
cdr3_nt: TGCAGCGCGACAAAAAGGCGTGGCGGCTACACCTTC

d_call: .
clone_size: .
v_call: TRBV2
j_call: TRBJ1-5
cdr3_aa: CASSLESQPQHF
cdr3_nt: TGTGCCAGCAGTTTGGAATCTCAGCCCCAGCATTTT

d_call: .
clone_size: .
v_call: TRBV4-1
j_call: TRBJ2-4
cdr3_aa: CASSEGHLKSKNIQYF
cdr3_nt: TGCGCCAGCAGCGAGGGCCACTTAAAATCCAAAAACATTCAGTACTTC

d_call: .
clone_size: .
v_call: TRBV7-9
j_call: TRBJ1-4
cdr3_aa: CASSLARDEKLFF
cdr3_nt: TGTGCCAGCAGCTTGGCCCGGGATGAAAAACTGTTTTTT

d_call: TRBD1
clone_size: .
v_call: TRBV11-2
j_call: TRBJ2-3
cdr3_aa: CASSLGGQVTDTQYF
cdr3_nt: TGTGCCAGCAGCTTAGGGGGACAGGTCACAGATACGCAGTATTTT

d_call: .
clone_size: few
v_call: TRBV30
j_call: TRBJ2-4
cdr3_aa: CAWSVGVGGPVAKNIQYF
cdr3_nt: TGTGCCTGGAGTGTCGGGGTTGGGGGTCCTGTGGCCAAAAACATTCAGTACTTC

d_call: .
clone_size: .
v_call: TRBV2
j_call: TRBJ1-1
cdr3_aa: CASSGGTNQAFF
cdr3_nt: TGTGCCAGCAGTGGCGGGACAAACCAAGCTTTCTTT

d_call: .
clone_size: .
v_call: TRBV11-3
j_call: TRBJ2-1
cdr3_aa: CASSFGGSSYNEQFF
cdr3_nt: TGTGCCAGCAGCTTCGGCGGGTCCTCCTACAATGAGCAGTTCTTC

d_call: .
clone_size: .
v_call: TRBV5-6
j_call: TRBJ1-6
cdr3_aa: CASSLVSGFSSYNSPLHF
cdr3_nt: TGTGCCAGCAGCTTGGTGTCGGGGTTCAGCTCCTATAATTCACCCCTCCACTTT

d_call: .
clone_size: .
v_call: TRBV7-9
j_call: TRBJ1-1
cdr3_aa: CASSLEMNTEAFF
cdr3_nt: TGTGCCAGCAGCTTAGAGATGAACACTGAAGCTTTCTTT

d_call: .
clone_size: many
v_call: TRBV5-1
j_call: TRBJ2-3
cdr3_aa: CASSLVIGRADTQYF
cdr3_nt: TGCGCCAGCAGCTTGGTCATAGGGCGGGCAGATACGCAGTATTTT

d_call: TRBD2
clone_size: few
v_call: TRBV2
j_call: TRBJ2-3
cdr3_aa: CASRGGTFRGTDTQYF
cdr3_nt: TGTGCCAGCAGGGGGGGGACCTTTCGAGGCACAGATACGCAGTATTTT

d_call: .
clone_size: .
v_call: TRBV6-6
j_call: TRBJ2-5
cdr3_aa: CASGIGETQYF
cdr3_nt: TGTGCCAGCGGGATAGGGGAGACCCAGTACTTC

d_call: .
clone_size: .
v_call: TRBV5-1
j_call: TRBJ1-1
cdr3_aa: CASSLGGARAEAFF
cdr3_nt: TGCGCCAGCAGCCTTGGGGGGGCTAGGGCTGAAGCTTTCTTT

d_call: .
clone_size: few
v_call: TRBV9
j_call: TRBJ2-6
cdr3_aa: CASSAGLGQTSSGANVLTF
cdr3_nt: TGTGCCAGCAGCGCTGGTCTGGGTCAGACGAGCTCTGGGGCCAACGTCCTGACTTTC

d_call: .
clone_size: .
v_call: TRBV4-1
j_call: TRBJ2-5
cdr3_aa: CASSQLEQETQYF
cdr3_nt: TGCGCCAGCAGCCAATTGGAACAAGAGACCCAGTACTTC

d_call: TRBD1
clone_size: .
v_call: TRBV7-8
j_call: TRBJ2-6
cdr3_aa: CASSSPGQGRAGANVLTF
cdr3_nt: TGTGCCAGCAGCTCCCCGGGACAGGGGAGGGCTGGGGCCAACGTCCTGACTTTC

d_call: .
clone_size: few
v_call: TRBV29-1
j_call: TRBJ1-1
cdr3_aa: CSVEFGQQNTEAFF
cdr3_nt: TGCAGCGTTGAATTCGGGCAACAGAACACTGAAGCTTTCTTT

d_call: .
clone_size: .
v_call: TRBV7-8
j_call: TRBJ1-2
cdr3_aa: CASRGAANGYTF
cdr3_nt: TGTGCCAGCAGGGGGGCGGCGAATGGCTACACCTTC

d_call: .
clone_size: .
v_call: TRBV5-6
j_call: TRBJ1-1
cdr3_aa: CASSSTGGTEAFF
cdr3_nt: TGTGCCAGCAGCTCTACCGGGGGAACTGAAGCTTTCTTT

d_call: .
clone_size: .
v_call: TRBV9
j_call: TRBJ2-7
cdr3_aa: CASSVEGRGYEQYF
cdr3_nt: TGTGCCAGCAGCGTAGAAGGTCGGGGCTACGAGCAGTACTTC

d_call: TRBD1
clone_size: .
v_call: TRBV6-5
j_call: TRBJ2-1
cdr3_aa: CASGSTGTGSDEQFF
cdr3_nt: TGTGCCAGCGGCTCTACCGGGACAGGAAGTGATGAGCAGTTCTTC

d_call: .
clone_size: .
v_call: TRBV30
j_call: TRBJ1-1
cdr3_aa: CAWSVQGRAEAFF
cdr3_nt: TGTGCCTGGAGTGTACAGGGCAGGGCTGAAGCTTTCTTT

d_call: .
clone_size: .
v_call: TRBV5-1
j_call: TRBJ2-4
cdr3_aa: CASSLGMAKNIQYF
cdr3_nt: TGCGCCAGCAGCTTGGGGATGGCCAAAAACATTCAGTACTTC

d_call: .
clone_size: .
v_call: TRBV18
j_call: TRBJ2-2
cdr3_aa: CASSPLDVATGNTGELFF
cdr3_nt: TGTGCCAGCTCACCACTCGATGTCGCGACAGGGAACACCGGGGAGCTGTTTTTT

d_call: TRBD2
clone_size: .
v_call: TRBV5-4
j_call: TRBJ2-1
cdr3_aa: CASSSTSGNNNEQFF
cdr3_nt: TGTGCCAGCAGCTCTACTAGCGGCAATAACAATGAGCAGTTCTTC

d_call: .
clone_size: .
v_call: TRBV2
j_call: TRBJ1-2
cdr3_aa: CASTRGPSYGYTF
cdr3_nt: TGTGCCAGTACCAGGGGACCGAGCTATGGCTACACCTTC

d_call: TRBD1
clone_size: few
v_call: TRBV6-6
j_call: TRBJ1-2
cdr3_aa: CASGGQNYGYTF
cdr3_nt: TGTGCCAGCGGGGGACAGAACTATGGCTACACCTTC